This T cell receptor (beta chain) is drawn from a study of cytomegalovirus exposure and HLA in healthy donors. Researchers ran the PCR with 60 Vbeta and 13 Jbeta primers. Sequencing used immunoSEQ multiplex PCR; TCRdb keeps in-frame clones, though not all of them. The table records just over 150,000 clones, approximately 80% of them present only once. Study-level points and caveats: The classifier reportedly diagnosed cytomegalovirus status with high specificity and sensitivity. Donors were assumed by presence/absence analyses to have roughly uniform sequencing depth.

Notes on this clone: Its target is unknown.

Trimming shortened V by 4 bases and J by 9 bases, and 16 bases separated the two germline ends. CDR3 length equals 13 residues. The germline CDR1 and CDR2 sequences are KGHSH and LQKENI. Material for sequencing was PBMCs. The J gene is TRBJ2-7, the V gene TRBV18; the D gene is possibly TRBD1 (6 bases). The source is a man between 18 and 35 years old in good health and CMV-seronegative. CDR3 coding DNA: TGTGCCAGCTCACAGGACAGCTTTCAGGCGCAGTACTTC. This sequence encodes CASSQDSFQAQYF.